The TCR beta chain under discussion was sequenced for a study of cytomegalovirus exposure and HLA in healthy donors (dated by TCRdb to the late 2010s). General notes on the study: The approximately 710 repertoires of the first cohort and the 120 validation repertoires were produced on the same platform, according to a later analysis. High-throughput TCR immunosequencing, statistical association of individual TCRs with disease status, and machine learning were combined to predict cytomegalovirus infection status. A separate validation cohort of approximately 120 different subjects was used in addition to the roughly 640-subject first cohort. The study aimed to test whether cataloging public T cell receptors could reveal signatures of past pathogen exposure. The research as a whole found: A later analysis found that TCRs clustered in the first cohort also tended to co-occur in the approximately 120 validation repertoires, with just under 95% of cluster scores above 0. The validation cohort had no HLA typing available for a later analysis, so co-occurrence within that cohort was assessed over all 120 or so repertoires. The authors suggested that the approach could potentially be generalized to other disease states and immunological phenotypes. The study listed 150 to 200 TCR beta chains as associated with cytomegalovirus. Most TCR sequences were seen in very few donors, while some public TCRs were found in many individuals. A few of the identified cytomegalovirus-associated TCR beta chains were confirmed in vitro to be specific for cytomegalovirus antigens. The classifier was reported to diagnose cytomegalovirus status with high specificity and sensitivity in both the original and validation cohorts.

This clone has a single count. What antigen it recognizes has not been identified. No base-level quality is on record; no much larger clone is a single base apart. From the cysteine up to the phenylalanine, the CDR3 has a length of 14 residues. Only the CDR3 DNA is retained, 42 bases long and in frame from the first base. CDR1 and CDR2, per the germline V gene, are KGHSH and LQKENI. Germline trimming: 3 bases from V, 5 bases from J; junction bases outside gene matches: 5. Donors formed part of the validation cohort, which comprised 120 or so subjects and was distinct from the first cohort of under 800 subjects. Libraries were prepared through the immunoSEQ multiplex PCR assay. Per the authors' processing: A statistical classification framework was developed to diagnose cytomegalovirus status using the catalog of TCR beta chain sequences. TCRdb obtained this table from immuneACCESS and retained in-frame rearrangements with V and J assigned. These tables miss some clones; where compared with another copy, unresolved V genes account for less than half of the shortfall, and the remainder is unexplained. V and J calls plus clone size are reproduced from that table; the DNA served to infer D and trimming. The sample has 150,000 or so clones on record, roughly 89% of them singletons. The top ten hold over 9% of the sample.

Input material: PBMCs. The sequence derives from a woman under 30 in good health and CMV-seropositive. The sequence links TRBV18 to TRBJ2-7; the central 9 bases match TRBD1. The CDR3 has the sequence CASSPVDRGNEQYF. The DNA is TGTGCCAGCTCACCGGTGGACAGGGGCAACGAGCAGTACTTC.